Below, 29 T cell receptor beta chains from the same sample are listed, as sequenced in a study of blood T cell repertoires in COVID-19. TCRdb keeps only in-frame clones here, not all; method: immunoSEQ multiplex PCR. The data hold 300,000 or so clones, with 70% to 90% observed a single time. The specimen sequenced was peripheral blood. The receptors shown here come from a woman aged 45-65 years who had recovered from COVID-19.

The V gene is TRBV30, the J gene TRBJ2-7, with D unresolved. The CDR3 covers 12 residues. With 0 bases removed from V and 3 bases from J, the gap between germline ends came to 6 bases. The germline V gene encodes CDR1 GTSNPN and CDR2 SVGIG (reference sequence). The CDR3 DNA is TGTGCCTGGAGTGTAACGGGCTACGAGCAGTACTTC. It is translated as CAWSVTGYEQYF. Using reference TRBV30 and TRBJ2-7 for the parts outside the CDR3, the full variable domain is SQTIHQWPATLVQPVGSPLSLECTVEGTSNPNLYWYRQAAGRGLQLLFYSVGIGQISSEVPQNLSASRPQDRQFILSSKKLLLSDSGFYLCAWSVTGYEQYFGPGTRLTVT.

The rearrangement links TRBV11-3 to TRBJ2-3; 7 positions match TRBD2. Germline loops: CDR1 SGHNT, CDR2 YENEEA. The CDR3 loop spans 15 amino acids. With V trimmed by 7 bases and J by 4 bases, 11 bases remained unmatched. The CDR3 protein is CASTPPPGGADTQYF. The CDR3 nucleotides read TGTGCCAGCACACCTCCCCCGGGAGGAGCAGATACGCAGTATTTT.

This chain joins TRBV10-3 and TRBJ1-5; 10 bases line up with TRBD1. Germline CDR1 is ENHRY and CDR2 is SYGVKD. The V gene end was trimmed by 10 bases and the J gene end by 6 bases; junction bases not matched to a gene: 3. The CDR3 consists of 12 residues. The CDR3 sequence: CATRTGGQPQHF. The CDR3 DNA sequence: TGTGCCACCAGGACAGGGGGTCAGCCCCAGCATTTT.

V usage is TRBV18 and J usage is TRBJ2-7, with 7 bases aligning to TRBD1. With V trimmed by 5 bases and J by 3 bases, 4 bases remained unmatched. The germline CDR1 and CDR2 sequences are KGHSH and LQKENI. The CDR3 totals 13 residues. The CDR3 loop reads CASSGGTDYEQYF. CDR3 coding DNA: TGTGCCAGCTCAGGTGGGACAGACTACGAGCAGTACTTC.

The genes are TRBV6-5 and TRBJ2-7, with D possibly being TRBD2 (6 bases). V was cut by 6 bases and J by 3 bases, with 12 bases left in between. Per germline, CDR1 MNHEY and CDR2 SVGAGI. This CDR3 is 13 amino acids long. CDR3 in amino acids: CASSCRDCYEQYF. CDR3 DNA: TGTGCCAGCAGCTGCCGGGACTGCTACGAGCAGTACTTC.

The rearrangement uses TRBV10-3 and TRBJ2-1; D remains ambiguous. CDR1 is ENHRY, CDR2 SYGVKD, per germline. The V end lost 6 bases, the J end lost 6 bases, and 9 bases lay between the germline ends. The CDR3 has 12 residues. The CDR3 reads CAIRGASNEQFF. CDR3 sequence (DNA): TGTGCCATCAGGGGCGCTTCCAATGAGCAGTTCTTC.

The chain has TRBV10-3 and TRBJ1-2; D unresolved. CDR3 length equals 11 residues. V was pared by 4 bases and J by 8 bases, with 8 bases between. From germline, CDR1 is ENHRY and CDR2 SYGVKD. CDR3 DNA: TGTGCCATCAGTGGGAGTATCGGCTACACCTTC. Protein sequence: CAISGSIGYTF.

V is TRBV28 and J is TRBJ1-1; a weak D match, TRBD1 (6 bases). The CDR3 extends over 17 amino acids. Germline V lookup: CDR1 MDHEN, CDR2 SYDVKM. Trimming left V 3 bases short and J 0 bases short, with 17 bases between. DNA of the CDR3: TGTGCCAGCAGTTTGCCCCCTCGTACAGGGTTGAACACTGAAGCTTTCTTT. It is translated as CASSLPPRTGLNTEAFF.

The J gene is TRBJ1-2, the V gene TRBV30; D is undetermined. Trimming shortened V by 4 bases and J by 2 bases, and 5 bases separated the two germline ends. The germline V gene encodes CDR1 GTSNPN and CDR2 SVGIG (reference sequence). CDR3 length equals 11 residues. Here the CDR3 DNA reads TGTGCCTGGACAAAAAACTATGGCTACACCTTC. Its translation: CAWTKNYGYTF.

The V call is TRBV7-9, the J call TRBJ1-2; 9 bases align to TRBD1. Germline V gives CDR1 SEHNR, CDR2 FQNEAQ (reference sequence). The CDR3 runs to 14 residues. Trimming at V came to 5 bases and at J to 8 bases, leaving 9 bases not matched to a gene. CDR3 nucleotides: TGTGCCAGCAGCCTCGGACAGGGGCTGGAGGGCTACACCTTC. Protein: CASSLGQGLEGYTF.

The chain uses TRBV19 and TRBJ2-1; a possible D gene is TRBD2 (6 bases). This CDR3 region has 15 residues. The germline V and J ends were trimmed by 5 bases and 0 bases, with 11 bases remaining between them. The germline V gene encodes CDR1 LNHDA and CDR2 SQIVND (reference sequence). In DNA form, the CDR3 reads TGTGCCAGTAGTCCCCGGGGGACCTCCTACAATGAGCAGTTCTTC. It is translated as CASSPRGTSYNEQFF.

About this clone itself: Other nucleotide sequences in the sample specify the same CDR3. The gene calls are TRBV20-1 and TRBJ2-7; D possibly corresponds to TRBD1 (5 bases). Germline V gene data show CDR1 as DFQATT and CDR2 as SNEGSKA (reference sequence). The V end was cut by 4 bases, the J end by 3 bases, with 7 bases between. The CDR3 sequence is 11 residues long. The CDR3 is CSATDIYEQYF. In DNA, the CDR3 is TGCAGTGCTACGGACATCTACGAGCAGTACTTC.

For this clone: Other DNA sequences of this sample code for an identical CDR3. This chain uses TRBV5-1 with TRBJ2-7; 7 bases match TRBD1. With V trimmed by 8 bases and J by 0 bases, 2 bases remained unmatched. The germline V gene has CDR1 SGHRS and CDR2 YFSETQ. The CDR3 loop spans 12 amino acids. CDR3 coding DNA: TGCGCCAGTCGGGACAGCTCCTACGAGCAGTACTTC. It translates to CASRDSSYEQYF.

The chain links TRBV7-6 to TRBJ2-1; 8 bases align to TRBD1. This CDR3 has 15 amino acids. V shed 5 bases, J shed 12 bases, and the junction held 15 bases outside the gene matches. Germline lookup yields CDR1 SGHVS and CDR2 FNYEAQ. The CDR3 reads CASSSDRGWDSRQFF. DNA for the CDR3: TGTGCCAGCAGCAGTGACAGGGGATGGGATAGTAGGCAGTTCTTC.

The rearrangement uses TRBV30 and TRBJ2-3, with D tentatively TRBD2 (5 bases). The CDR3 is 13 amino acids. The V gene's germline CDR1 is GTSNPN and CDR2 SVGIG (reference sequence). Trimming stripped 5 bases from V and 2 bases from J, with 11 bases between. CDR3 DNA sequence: TGTGCCTGGTTGAGGAGGAACACAGATACGCAGTATTTT. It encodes CAWLRRNTDTQYF.

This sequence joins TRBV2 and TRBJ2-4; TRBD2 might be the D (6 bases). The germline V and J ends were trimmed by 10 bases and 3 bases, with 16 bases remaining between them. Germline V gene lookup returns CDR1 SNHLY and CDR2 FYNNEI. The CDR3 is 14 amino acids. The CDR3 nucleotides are TGTGCCACTGAAGCCGGGGGAAACAAAAACATTCAGTACTTC. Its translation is CATEAGGNKNIQYF. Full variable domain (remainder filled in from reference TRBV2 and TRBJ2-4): EPEVTQTPSHQVTQMGQEVILRCVPISNHLYFYWYRQILGQKVEFLVSFYNNEISEKSEIFDDQFSVERPDGSNFTLKIRSTKLEDSAMYFCATEAGGNKNIQYFGAGTRLSVL.

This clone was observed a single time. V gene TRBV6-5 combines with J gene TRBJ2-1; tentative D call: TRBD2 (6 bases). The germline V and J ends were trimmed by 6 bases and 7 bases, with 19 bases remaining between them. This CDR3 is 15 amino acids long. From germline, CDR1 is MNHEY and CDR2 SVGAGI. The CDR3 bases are TGTGCCAGCAGGCCTTCGGGAGACTTCATGAATGAGCAGTTCTTC. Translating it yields CASRPSGDFMNEQFF.

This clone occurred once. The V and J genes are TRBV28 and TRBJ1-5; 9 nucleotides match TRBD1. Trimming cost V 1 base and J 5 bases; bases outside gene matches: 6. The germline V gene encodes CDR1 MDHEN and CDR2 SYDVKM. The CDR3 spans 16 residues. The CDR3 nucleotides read TGTGCCAGCAGTTTATCTAGTTGGACAGGGGATCAGCCCCAGCATTTT. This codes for CASSLSSWTGDQPQHF.

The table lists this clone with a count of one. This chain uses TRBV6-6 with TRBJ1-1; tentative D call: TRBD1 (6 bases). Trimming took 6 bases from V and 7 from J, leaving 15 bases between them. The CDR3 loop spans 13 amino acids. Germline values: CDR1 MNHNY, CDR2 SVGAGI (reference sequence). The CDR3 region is CASRATGENEAFF. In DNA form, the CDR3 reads TGTGCCAGCAGAGCGACAGGAGAGAATGAAGCTTTCTTT.

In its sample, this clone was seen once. The CDR3 here is CASSPVRDRAETQYF. In DNA form, the CDR3 reads TGTGCCAGCTCACCGGTCCGGGACAGGGCGGAGACCCAGTACTTC. The chain is built from TRBV18 and TRBJ2-5, with 9 nucleotides matching TRBD1. The CDR3 runs to 15 residues. V was pared by 3 bases and J by 5 bases, with 7 bases of the junction left unmatched. CDR1 is KGHSH, CDR2 LQKENI, per germline. The full variable domain, rest sourced from reference TRBV18 and TRBJ2-5, is NAGVMQNPRHLVRRRGQEARLRCSPMKGHSHVYWYRQLPEEGLKFMVYLQKENIIDESGMPKERFSAEFPKEGPSILRIQQVVRGDSAAYFCASSPVRDRAETQYFGPGTRLLVL.

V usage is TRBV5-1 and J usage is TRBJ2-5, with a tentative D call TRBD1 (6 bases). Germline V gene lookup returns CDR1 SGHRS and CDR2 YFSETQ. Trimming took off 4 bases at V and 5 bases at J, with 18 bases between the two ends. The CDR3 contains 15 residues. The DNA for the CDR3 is TGCGCCAGCAGCCTCGGGACAATGGTTGGGGAGACCCAGTACTTC. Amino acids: CASSLGTMVGETQYF.

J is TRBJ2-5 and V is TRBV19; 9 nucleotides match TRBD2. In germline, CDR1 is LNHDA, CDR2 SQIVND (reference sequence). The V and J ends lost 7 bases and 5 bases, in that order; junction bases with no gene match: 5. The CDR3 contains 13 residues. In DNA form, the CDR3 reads TGTGCCAGTATGAAGCGGGGGGCCGAGACCCAGTACTTC. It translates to CASMKRGAETQYF.

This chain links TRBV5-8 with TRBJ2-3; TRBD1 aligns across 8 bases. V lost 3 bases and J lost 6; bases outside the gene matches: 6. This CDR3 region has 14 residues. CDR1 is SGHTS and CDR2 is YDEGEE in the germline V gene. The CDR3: CASSSWTGKDTQYF. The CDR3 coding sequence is TGTGCCAGCAGCTCATGGACAGGGAAGGATACGCAGTATTTT.

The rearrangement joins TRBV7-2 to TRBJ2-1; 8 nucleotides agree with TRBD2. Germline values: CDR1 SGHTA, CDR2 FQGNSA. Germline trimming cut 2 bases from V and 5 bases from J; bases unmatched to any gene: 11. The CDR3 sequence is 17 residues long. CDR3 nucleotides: TGTGCCAGCAGCTTATTACCGATTAGCGGGGACCACAATGAGCAGTTCTTC. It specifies CASSLLPISGDHNEQFF. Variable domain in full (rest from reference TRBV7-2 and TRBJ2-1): GAGVSQSPSNKVTEKGKDVELRCDPISGHTALYWYRQSLGQGLEFLIYFQGNSAPDKSGLPSDRFSAERTGGSVSTLTIQRTQQEDSAVYLCASSLLPISGDHNEQFFGPGTRLTVL.

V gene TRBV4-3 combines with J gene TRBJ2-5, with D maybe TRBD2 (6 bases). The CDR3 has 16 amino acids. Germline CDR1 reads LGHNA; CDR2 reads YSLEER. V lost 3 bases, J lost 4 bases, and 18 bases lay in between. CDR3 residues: CASSQVLAARGETQYF. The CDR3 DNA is TGCGCCAGCAGCCAGGTCTTAGCGGCCCGTGGAGAGACCCAGTACTTC.

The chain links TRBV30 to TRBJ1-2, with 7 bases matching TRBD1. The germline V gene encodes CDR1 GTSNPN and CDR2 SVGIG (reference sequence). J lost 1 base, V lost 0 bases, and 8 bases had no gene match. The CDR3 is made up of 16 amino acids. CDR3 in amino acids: CAWSVRDSYYNYGYTF. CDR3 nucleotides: TGTGCCTGGAGTGTGCGGGACAGCTACTATAACTATGGCTACACCTTC.

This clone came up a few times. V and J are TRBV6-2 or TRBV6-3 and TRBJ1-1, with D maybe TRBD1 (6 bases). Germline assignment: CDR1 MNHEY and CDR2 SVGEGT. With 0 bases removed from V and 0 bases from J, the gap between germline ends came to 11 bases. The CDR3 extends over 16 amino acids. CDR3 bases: TGTGCCAGCAGTTACTCTCCAGGGGTCTTGAACACTGAAGCTTTCTTT. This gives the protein CASSYSPGVLNTEAFF.

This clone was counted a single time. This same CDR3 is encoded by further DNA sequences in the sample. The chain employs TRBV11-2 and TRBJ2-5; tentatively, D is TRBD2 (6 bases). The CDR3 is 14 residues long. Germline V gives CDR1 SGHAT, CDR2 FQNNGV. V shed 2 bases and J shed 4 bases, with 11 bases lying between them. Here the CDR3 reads CASSLSGGRETQYF. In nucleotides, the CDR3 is TGTGCCAGCAGCTTATCCGGGGGTCGAGAGACCCAGTACTTC.

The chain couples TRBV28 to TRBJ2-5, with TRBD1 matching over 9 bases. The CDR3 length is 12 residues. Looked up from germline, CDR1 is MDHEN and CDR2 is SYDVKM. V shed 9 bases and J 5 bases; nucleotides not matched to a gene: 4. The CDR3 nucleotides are TGTGCCAGTACAGGGGGCAGGGAGACCCAGTACTTC. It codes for CASTGGRETQYF.